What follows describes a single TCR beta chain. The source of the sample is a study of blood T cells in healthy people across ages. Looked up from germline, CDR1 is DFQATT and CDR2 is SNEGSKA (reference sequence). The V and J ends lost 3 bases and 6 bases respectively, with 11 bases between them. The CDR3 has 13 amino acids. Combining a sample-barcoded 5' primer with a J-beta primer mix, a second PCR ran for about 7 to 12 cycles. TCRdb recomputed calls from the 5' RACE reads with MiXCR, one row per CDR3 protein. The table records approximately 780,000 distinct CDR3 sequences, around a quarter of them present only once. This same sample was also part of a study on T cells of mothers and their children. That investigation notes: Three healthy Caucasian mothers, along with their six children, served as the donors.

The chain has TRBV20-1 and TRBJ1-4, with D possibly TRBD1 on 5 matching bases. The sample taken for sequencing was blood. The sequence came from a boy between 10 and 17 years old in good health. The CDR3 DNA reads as TGCAGTGCTAGTGCAGGGTTTGATGAAAAACTGTTTTTT. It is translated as CSASAGFDEKLFF.